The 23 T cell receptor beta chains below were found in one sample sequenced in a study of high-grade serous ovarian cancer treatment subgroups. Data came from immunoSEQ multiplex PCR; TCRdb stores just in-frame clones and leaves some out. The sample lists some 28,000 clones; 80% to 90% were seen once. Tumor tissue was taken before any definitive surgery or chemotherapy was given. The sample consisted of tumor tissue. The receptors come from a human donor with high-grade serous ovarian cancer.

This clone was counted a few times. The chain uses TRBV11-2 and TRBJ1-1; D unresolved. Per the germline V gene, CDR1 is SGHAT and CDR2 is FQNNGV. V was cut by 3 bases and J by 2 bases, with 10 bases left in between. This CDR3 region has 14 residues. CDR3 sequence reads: CASSFLQTNTEAFF. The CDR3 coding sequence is TGTGCCAGCAGCTTCCTACAGACAAACACTGAAGCTTTCTTT.

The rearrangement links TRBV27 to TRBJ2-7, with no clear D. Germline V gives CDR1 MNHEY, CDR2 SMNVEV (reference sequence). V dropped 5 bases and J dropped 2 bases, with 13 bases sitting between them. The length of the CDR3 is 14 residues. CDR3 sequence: CASSLTEIPYEQYF. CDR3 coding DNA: TGTGCCAGCAGTCTCACAGAGATTCCCTACGAGCAGTACTTC.

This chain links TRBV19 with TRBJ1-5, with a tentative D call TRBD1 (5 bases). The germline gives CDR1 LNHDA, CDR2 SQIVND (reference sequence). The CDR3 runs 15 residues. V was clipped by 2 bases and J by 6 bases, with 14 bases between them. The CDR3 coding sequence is TGTGCCAGTAGTATATTATGGGGGGAAAGTCAGCCCCAGCATTTT. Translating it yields CASSILWGESQPQHF. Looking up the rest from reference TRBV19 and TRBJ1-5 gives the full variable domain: DGGITQSPKYLFRKEGQNVTLSCEQNLNHDAMYWYRQDPGQGLRLIYYSQIVNDFQKGDIAEGYSVSREKKESFPLTVTSAQKNPTAFYLCASSILWGESQPQHFGDGTRLSIL.

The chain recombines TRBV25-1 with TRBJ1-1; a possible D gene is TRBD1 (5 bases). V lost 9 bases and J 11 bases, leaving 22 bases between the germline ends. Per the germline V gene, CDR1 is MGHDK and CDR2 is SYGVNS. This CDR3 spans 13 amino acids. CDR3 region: CASSYTGKQGAFF. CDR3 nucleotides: TGTGCCAGTTCCTACACAGGTAAACAAGGGGCTTTCTTT.

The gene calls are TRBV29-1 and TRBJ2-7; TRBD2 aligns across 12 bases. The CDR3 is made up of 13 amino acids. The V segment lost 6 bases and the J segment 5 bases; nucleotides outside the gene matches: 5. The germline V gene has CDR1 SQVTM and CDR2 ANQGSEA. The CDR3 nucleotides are TGCAGCGTCGGGACTAGCGGGTCTAACGAGCAGTACTTC. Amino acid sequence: CSVGTSGSNEQYF.

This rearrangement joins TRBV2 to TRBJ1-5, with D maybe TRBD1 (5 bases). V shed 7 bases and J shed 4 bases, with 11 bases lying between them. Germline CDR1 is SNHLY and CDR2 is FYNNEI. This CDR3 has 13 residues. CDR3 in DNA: TGTGCCAGCATACCGGGGCCAAATCAGCCCCAGCATTTT. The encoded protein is CASIPGPNQPQHF.

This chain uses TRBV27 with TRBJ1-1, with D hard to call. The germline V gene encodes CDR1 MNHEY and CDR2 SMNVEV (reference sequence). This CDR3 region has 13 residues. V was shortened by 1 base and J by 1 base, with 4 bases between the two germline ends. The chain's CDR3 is CASSLLQNTEAFF. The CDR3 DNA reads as TGTGCCAGCAGTTTATTACAGAACACTGAAGCTTTCTTT.

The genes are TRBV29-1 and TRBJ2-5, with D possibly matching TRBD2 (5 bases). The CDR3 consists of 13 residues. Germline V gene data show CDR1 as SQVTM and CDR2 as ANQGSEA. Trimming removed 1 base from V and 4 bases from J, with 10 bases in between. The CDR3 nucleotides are TGCAGCGTTGAAGCGGAAGGGAGAGAGACCCAGTACTTC. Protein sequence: CSVEAEGRETQYF. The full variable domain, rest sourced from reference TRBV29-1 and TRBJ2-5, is SAVISQKPSRDICQRGTSLTIQCQVDSQVTMMFWYRQQPGQSLTLIATANQGSEATYESGFVIDKFPISRPNLTFSTLTVSNMSPEDSSIYLCSVEAEGRETQYFGPGTRLLVL.

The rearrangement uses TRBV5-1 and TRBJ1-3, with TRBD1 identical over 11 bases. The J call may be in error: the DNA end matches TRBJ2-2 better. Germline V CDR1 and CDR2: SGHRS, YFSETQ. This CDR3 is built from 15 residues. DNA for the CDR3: TGCGCCAGCAGCTCCGGACAGGGGGCCGGCGGGGAGCTGTTTTTT. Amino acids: CASSSGQGAGGELFF.

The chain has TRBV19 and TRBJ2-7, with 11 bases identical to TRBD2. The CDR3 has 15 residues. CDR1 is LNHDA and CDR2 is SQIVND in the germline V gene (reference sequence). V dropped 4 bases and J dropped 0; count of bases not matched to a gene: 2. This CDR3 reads CASSRGLAASYEQYF. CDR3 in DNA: TGTGCCAGTAGTAGGGGACTAGCGGCCTCCTACGAGCAGTACTTC.

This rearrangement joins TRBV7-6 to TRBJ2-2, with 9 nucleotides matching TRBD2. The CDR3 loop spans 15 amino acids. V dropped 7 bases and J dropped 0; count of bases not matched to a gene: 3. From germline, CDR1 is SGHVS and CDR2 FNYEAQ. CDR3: CASTTSGANTGELFF. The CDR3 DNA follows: TGTGCCAGCACGACTAGCGGAGCGAACACCGGGGAGCTGTTTTTT. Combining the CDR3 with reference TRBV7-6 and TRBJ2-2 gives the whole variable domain GAGVSQSPRYKVTKRGQDVALRCDPISGHVSLYWYRQALGQGPEFLTYFNYEAQQDKSGLPNDRFSAERPEGSISTLTIQRTEQRDSAMYRCASTTSGANTGELFFGEGSRLTVL.

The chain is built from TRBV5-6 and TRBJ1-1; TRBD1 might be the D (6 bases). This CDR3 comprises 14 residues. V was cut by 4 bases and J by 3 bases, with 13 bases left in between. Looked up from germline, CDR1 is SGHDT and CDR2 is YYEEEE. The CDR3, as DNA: TGTGCCAGCAGCCCCCCACAGGGCTACACTGAAGCTTTCTTT. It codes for CASSPPQGYTEAFF. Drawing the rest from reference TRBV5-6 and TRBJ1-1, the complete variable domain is DAGVTQSPTHLIKTRGQQVTLRCSPKSGHDTVSWYQQALGQGPQFIFQYYEEEERQRGNFPDRFSGHQFPNYSSELNVNALLLGDSALYLCASSPPQGYTEAFFGQGTRLTVV.

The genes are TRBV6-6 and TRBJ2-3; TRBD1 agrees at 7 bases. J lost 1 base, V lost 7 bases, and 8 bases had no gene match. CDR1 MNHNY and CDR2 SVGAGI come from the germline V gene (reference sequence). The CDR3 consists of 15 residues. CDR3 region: CASKNSGGRTDTQYF. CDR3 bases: TGTGCCAGCAAAAACTCAGGGGGTCGCACAGATACGCAGTATTTT.

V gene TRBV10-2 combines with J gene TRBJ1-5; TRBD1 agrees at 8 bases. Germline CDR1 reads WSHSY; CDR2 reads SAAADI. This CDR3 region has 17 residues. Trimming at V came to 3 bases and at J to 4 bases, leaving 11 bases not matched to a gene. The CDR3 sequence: CASSDPPDRGSNQPQHF. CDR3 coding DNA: TGCGCCAGCAGTGACCCCCCCGACAGGGGCTCTAATCAGCCCCAGCATTTT.

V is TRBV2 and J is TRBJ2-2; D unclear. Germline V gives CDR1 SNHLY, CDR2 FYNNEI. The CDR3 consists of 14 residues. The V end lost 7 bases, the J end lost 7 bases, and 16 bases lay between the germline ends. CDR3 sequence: CASTTSANGGELFF. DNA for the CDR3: TGTGCCAGCACAACTTCAGCGAATGGCGGGGAGCTGTTTTTT.

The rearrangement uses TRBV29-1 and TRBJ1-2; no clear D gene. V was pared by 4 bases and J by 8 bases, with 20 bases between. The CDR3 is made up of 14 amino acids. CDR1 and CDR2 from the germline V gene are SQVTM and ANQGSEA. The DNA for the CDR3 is TGCAGCGTTGTCGAGCGATACGGTGCGGGAGGCTACACCTTC. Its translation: CSVVERYGAGGYTF.

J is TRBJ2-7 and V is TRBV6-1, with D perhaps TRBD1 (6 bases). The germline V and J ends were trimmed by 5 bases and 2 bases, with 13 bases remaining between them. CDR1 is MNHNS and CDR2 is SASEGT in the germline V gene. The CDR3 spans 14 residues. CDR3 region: CASSKQGPPYEQYF. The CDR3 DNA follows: TGTGCCAGCAGTAAACAGGGCCCCCCCTACGAGCAGTACTTC.

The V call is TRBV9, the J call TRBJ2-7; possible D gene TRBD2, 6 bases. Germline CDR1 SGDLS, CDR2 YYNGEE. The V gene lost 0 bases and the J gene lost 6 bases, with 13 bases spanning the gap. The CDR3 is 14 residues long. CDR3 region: CASSVGRDASEQYF. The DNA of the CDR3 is TGTGCCAGCAGCGTAGGGAGGGACGCTAGCGAGCAGTACTTC.

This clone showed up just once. CDR3 loop: CASSLRTGDNTEAFF. Written as DNA, the CDR3 is TGCGCCAGCAGCTTAAGGACAGGAGATAACACTGAAGCTTTCTTT. This rearrangement joins TRBV5-1 to TRBJ1-1; 7 nucleotides line up with TRBD1. V lost 2 bases, J lost 2 bases, and 6 bases stayed unmatched. CDR3 length: 15 amino acids. Germline assignment: CDR1 SGHRS and CDR2 YFSETQ.

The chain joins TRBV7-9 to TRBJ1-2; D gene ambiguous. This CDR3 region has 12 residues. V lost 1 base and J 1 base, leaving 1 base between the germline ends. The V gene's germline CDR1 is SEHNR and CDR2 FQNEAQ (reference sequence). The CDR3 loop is CASSLVNYGYTF. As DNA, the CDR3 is TGTGCCAGCAGCTTAGTTAACTATGGCTACACCTTC.

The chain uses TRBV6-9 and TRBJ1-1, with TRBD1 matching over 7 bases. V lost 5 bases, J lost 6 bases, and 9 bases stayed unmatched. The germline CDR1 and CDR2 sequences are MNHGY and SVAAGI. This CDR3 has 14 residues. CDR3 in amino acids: CASSAKGGVPEAFF. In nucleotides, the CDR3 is TGTGCCAGCAGTGCAAAAGGGGGCGTCCCTGAAGCTTTCTTT.

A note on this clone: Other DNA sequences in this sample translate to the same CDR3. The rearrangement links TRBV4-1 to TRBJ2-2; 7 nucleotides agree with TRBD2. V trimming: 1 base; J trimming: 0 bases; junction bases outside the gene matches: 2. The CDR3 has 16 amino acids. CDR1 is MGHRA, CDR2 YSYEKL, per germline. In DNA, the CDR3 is TGCGCCAGCAGCCAAGCTAGCGGAGCGAACACCGGGGAGCTGTTTTTT. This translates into CASSQASGANTGELFF.

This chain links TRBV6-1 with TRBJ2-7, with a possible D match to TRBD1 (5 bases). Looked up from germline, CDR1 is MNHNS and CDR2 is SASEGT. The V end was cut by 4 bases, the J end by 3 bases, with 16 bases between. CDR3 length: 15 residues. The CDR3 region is CASSVTAGSGYEQYF. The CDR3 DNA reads TGTGCCAGCAGTGTTACGGCAGGGTCCGGCTACGAGCAGTACTTC.